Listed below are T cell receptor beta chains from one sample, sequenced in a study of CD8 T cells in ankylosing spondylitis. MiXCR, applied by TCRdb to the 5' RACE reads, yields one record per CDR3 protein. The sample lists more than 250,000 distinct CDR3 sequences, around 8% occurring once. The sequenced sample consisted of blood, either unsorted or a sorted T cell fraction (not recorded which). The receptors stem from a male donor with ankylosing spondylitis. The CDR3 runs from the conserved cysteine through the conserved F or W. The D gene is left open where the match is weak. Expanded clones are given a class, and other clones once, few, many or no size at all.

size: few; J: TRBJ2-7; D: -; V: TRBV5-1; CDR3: CASSVAPTYEQYF; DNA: TGCGCCAGCAGCGTAGCGCCGACCTACGAGCAGTACTTC
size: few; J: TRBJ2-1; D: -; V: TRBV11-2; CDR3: CASSTFPGLDNEQFF; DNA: TGTGCCAGCAGCACTTTTCCGGGACTTGACAATGAGCAGTTCTTC
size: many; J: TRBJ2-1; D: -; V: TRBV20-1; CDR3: CSAVAETTTYNEQFF; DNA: TGCAGTGCCGTGGCGGAGACTACAACCTACAATGAGCAGTTCTTC
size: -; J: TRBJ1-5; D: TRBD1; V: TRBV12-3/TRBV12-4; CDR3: CAGKGTGAENQPQHF; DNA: TGTGCCGGCAAGGGAACAGGGGCTGAAAATCAGCCCCAGCATTTT
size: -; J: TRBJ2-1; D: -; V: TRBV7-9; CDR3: CASSLATQIDNEQFF; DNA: TGTGCCAGCAGCTTAGCTACACAAATCGACAATGAGCAGTTCTTC
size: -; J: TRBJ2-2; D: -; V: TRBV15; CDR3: CATSRVIGNTGELFF; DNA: TGTGCCACCAGCAGAGTTATAGGGAACACCGGGGAGCTGTTTTTT
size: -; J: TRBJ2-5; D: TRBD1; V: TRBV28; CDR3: CASSQVQQGLETQYF; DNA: TGTGCCAGCAGTCAAGTACAACAGGGGTTAGAGACCCAGTACTTC
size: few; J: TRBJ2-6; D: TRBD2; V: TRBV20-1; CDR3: CSAAGGLSGANVLTF; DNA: TGCAGTGCGGCGGGGGGACTCTCTGGGGCCAACGTCCTGACTTTC
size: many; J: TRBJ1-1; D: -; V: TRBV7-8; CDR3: CASSLASMNTEAFF; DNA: TGTGCCAGCAGCTTAGCTTCTATGAACACTGAAGCTTTCTTT
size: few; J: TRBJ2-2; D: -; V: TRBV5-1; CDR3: CASSLAGGGDTGELFF; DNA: TGCGCCAGCAGCTTGGCCGGAGGGGGCGACACCGGGGAGCTGTTTTTT
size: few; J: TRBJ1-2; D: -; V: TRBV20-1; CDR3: CSARDLSPLIGYTF; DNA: TGCAGTGCAAGGGACCTTTCCCCCTTGATCGGCTACACCTTC
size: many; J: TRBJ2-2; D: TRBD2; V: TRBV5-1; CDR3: CASSPKGLAATGELFF; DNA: TGCGCCAGCAGCCCAAAAGGACTAGCGGCAACCGGGGAGCTGTTTTTT
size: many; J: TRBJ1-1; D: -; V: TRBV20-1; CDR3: CSASSGALMNTEAFF; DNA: TGCAGTGCTAGCTCGGGGGCCCTCATGAACACTGAAGCTTTCTTT
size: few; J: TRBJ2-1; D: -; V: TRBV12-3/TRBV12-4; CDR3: CASRKGSRHEQFF; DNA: TGTGCCAGCAGGAAGGGGTCTAGACATGAGCAGTTCTTC
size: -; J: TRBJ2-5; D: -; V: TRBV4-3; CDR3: CASSQVSPHEAQETQYF; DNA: TGCGCCAGCAGCCAAGTATCCCCACACGAAGCCCAAGAGACCCAGTACTTC
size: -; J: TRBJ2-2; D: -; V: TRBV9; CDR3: CASSATLTGELFF; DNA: TGTGCCAGCAGCGCCACTCTGACCGGGGAGCTGTTTTTT
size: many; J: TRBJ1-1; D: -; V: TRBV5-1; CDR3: CASSLGDITEAFF; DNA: TGCGCCAGCAGCTTAGGGGATATCACTGAAGCTTTCTTT
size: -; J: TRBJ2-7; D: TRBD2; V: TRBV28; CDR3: CASRLAGGRYEQYF; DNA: TGTGCCAGCAGGCTAGCGGGAGGACGATACGAGCAGTACTTC
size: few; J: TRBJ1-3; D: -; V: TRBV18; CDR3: CASSPRDTNTIYF; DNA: TGTGCCAGCTCACCACGGGACACAAACACCATATATTTT
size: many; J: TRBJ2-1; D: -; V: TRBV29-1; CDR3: CSVSLYNEQFF; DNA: TGCAGCGTATCCCTATACAATGAGCAGTTCTTC
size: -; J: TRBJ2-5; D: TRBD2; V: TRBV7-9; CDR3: CASSLRPRLAGQETQYF; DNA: TGTGCCAGCAGCTTACGACCAAGACTAGCGGGGCAAGAGACCCAGTACTTC
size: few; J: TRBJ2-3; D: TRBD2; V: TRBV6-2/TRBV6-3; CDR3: CASSYRLAGAFTDTQYF; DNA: TGTGCCAGCAGTTATCGACTAGCGGGAGCCTTCACAGATACGCAGTATTTT
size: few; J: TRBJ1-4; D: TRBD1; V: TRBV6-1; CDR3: CASSGQGVEKLFF; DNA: TGTGCCAGCTCGGGACAGGGGGTTGAAAAACTGTTTTTT
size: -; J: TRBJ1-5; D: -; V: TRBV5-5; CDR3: CASSQWGSNQPQHF; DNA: TGTGCCAGCAGCCAATGGGGTAGCAATCAGCCCCAGCATTTT
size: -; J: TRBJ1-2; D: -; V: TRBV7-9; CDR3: CASSPGEYGYTF; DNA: TGTGCCAGCAGCCCTGGGGAGTATGGCTACACCTTC
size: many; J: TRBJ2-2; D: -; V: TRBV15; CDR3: CATSRDRHYTGELFF; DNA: TGTGCCACCAGCAGAGACCGTCACTACACCGGGGAGCTGTTTTTT
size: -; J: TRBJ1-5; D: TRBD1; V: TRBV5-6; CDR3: CASSHRSGQGAYSNQPQHF; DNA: TGTGCCAGCAGCCACAGGTCAGGACAGGGAGCGTATAGCAATCAGCCCCAGCATTTT
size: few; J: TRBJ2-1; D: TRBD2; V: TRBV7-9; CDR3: CASNRTSGSYNEQFF; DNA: TGTGCCAGCAACCGGACTAGCGGGAGCTACAATGAGCAGTTCTTC
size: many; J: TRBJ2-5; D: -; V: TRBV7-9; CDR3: CASSFAGIGTQYF; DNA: TGTGCCAGCAGCTTCGCGGGAATCGGGACCCAGTACTTC
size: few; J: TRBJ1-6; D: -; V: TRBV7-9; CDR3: CASSSYREGMAVRPLHF; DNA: TGTGCCAGCAGCTCCTACAGGGAGGGGATGGCGGTGCGGCCCCTCCACTTT
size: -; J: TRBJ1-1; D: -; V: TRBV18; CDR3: CASSPRSDLPGEAFF; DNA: TGTGCCAGCTCACCCCGGTCGGATCTGCCGGGTGAAGCTTTCTTT
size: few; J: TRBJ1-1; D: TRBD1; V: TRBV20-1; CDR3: CSARARDRGHTEAFF; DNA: TGCAGTGCTAGGGCCCGGGACAGGGGTCACACTGAAGCTTTCTTT
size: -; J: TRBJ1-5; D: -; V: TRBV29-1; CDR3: CSVGKGRNQPQHF; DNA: TGCAGCGTTGGTAAGGGTCGCAATCAGCCCCAGCATTTT
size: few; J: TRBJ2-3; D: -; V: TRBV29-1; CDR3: CSVLRGSSTDTQYF; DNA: TGCAGCGTCCTCCGCGGATCTAGCACAGATACGCAGTATTTT
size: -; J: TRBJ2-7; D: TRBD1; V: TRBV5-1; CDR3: CASSEDRESYEQYF; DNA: TGCGCCAGCAGCGAAGACAGGGAGTCCTACGAGCAGTACTTC
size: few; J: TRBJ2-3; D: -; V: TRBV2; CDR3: CASKLLAGDTDTQYF; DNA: TGTGCCAGCAAGCTTCTAGCCGGGGACACAGATACGCAGTATTTT
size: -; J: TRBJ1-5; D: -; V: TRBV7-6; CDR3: CASSPRPSTPNTYSNQPQHF; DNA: TGTGCCAGCAGCCCCAGACCTTCGACACCGAACACGTATAGCAATCAGCCCCAGCATTTT
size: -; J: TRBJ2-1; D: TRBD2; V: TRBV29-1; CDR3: CSAGFGLAVYNEQFF; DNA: TGCAGCGCAGGTTTTGGACTAGCGGTTTACAATGAGCAGTTCTTC
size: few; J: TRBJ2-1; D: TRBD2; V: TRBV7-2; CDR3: CASSFQPGTSGYNEQFF; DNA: TGTGCCAGCAGCTTTCAACCCGGGACTAGCGGTTACAATGAGCAGTTCTTC
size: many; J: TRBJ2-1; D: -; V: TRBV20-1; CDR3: CSAKLYNEQFF; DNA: TGCAGTGCTAAACTCTACAATGAGCAGTTCTTC
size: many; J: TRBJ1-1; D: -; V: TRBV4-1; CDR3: CASSLRGAGRGVNTEAFF; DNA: TGCGCCAGCAGTCTCCGGGGGGCAGGTAGAGGAGTGAACACTGAAGCTTTCTTT
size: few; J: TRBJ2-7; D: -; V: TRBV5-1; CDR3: CASSLRGDSSYEQYF; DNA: TGCGCCAGCAGCCTGAGGGGGGACAGCTCCTACGAGCAGTACTTC
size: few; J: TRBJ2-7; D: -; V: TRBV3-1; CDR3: CASSQGARGYPYEQYF; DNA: TGTGCCAGCAGCCAAGGGGCGCGGGGCTACCCCTACGAGCAGTACTTC
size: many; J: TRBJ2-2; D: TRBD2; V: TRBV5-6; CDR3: CASSQGLVATGELFF; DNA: TGTGCCAGCAGTCAAGGACTAGTCGCCACCGGGGAGCTGTTTTTT
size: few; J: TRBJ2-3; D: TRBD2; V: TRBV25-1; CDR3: CASSHSIAGGRDTQYF; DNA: TGTGCCAGCAGTCACTCAATAGCGGGAGGGCGAGATACGCAGTATTTT
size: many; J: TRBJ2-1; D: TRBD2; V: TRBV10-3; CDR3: CAISESTTSVDNEQFF; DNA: TGTGCCATCAGTGAGTCGACTACTAGCGTTGACAATGAGCAGTTCTTC
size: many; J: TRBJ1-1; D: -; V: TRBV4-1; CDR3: CASRGNTEAFF; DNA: TGCGCCAGCAGGGGGAACACTGAAGCTTTCTTT
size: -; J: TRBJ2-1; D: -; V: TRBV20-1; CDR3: CSARDPGNQFNNEQFF; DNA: TGCAGTGCTAGAGATCCTGGGAACCAATTTAACAATGAGCAGTTCTTC
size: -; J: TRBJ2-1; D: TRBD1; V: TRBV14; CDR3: CASSQRQGAYNEQFF; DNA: TGTGCCAGCAGCCAACGACAGGGGGCGTACAATGAGCAGTTCTTC
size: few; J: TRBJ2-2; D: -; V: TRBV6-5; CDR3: CASSYRTPALSGELFF; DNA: TGTGCCAGCAGTTACCGGACACCAGCACTATCCGGGGAGCTGTTTTTT
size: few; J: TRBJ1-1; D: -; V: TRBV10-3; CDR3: CAISESEGWRTEAFF; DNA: TGTGCCATCAGTGAGTCGGAGGGGTGGCGCACTGAAGCTTTCTTT
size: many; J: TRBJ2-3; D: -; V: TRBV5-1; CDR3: CASSGRGAPHTDTQYF; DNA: TGCGCCAGCAGCGGTCGGGGGGCCCCTCACACAGATACGCAGTATTTT
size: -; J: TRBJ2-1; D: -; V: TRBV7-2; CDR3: CASSQLVASDEQFF; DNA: TGTGCCAGCAGCCAACTAGTAGCATCCGATGAGCAGTTCTTC
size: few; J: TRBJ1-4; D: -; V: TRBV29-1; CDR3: CSAGFDEKLFF; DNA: TGCAGCGCCGGATTCGATGAAAAACTGTTTTTT
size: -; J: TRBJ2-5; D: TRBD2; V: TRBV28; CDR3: CASSPINGLAEQETQYF; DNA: TGTGCCAGCAGTCCTATTAACGGGCTAGCGGAACAAGAGACCCAGTACTTC